The present TCR beta chain was sequenced within a study of CD8+CD57+ T cells in acquired aplastic anemia. Findings and limits, study-wide: Almost 30 CD8+ CDR3 sequences occurred in both the patients and the controls.

The germline V gene encodes CDR1 SGHTA and CDR2 FQGNSA. This CDR3 has 12 amino acids. The V segment lost 8 bases and the J segment 5 bases; nucleotides outside the gene matches: 4. Template material for TCR beta VDJ and CDR3 profiling consisted of genomic DNA. TCRdb redid the calling of the reads with MiXCR, one entry per CDR3 protein. The sample carries 150,000 to 200,000 distinct CDR3 sequences, roughly 45% recorded once. This clonotype was detected ten times or more. The antigen is unknown. Flow cytometry had shown expanded CD8+CD57+ cells in the patients chosen for sequencing. In all patients, the disease was severe acquired aplastic anemia.

The rearrangement links TRBV7-2 to TRBJ2-7; 9 bases are shared with TRBD2. The sequenced sample was sorted CD4+, CD8+, or CD8+CD57+ T cells (not recorded which) from PBMCs. The TCR originated in a human donor with aplastic anemia. CDR3 DNA sequence: TGTGCCAGCCGCGGGGGGGCTAACGAGCAGTACTTC. Translated, it gives CASRGGANEQYF.